Presented here are 10 T cell receptor beta chains from one specimen sequenced in a study of technical replicates of blood from a few donors. Sequencing was performed with immunoSEQ multiplex PCR; in TCRdb, only in-frame clones are kept and a portion is missing. The table lists 95,000 or so clones, 85% to 95% of them singletons. The source material was T cells isolated from PBMCs. Source of these receptors: a human donor in good health.

DNA for the CDR3: TGTGCCAGTTCCAAGCTGGACTATGGCTACACCTTC. Amino acid sequence: CASSKLDYGYTF. This chain links TRBV19 with TRBJ1-2; no clear D gene. V was trimmed by 8 bases and J by 3 bases, leaving 10 bases between them. CDR3 size: 12 residues. The germline V gene has CDR1 LNHDA and CDR2 SQIVND (reference sequence).

V gene TRBV19 combines with J gene TRBJ2-6, with D maybe TRBD1 (5 bases). V was cut by 3 bases and J by 4 bases, with 13 bases left in between. The germline gives CDR1 LNHDA, CDR2 SQIVND (reference sequence). CDR3 size: 16 residues. CDR3 sequence: CASSIPGHTGANVLTF. The CDR3 DNA sequence: TGTGCCAGTAGTATTCCCGGACATACCGGGGCCAACGTCCTGACTTTC.

The rearrangement joins TRBV14 to TRBJ2-7; 7 bases align to TRBD1. The germline CDR1 and CDR2 sequences are SGHDN and FVKESK. The CDR3 has 15 amino acids. V lost 1 base to trimming and J lost 3 bases; unmatched junction nucleotides: 6. CDR3 nucleotides: TGTGCCAGCAGCCAAGGTGCAGGGGGTATCTACGAGCAGTACTTC. This encodes CASSQGAGGIYEQYF.

Turning to this clone: One end of the junction fails to match germline, which may point to a read error. The sample has other DNA sequences that encode this CDR3 too. V usage is TRBV7-2 and J usage is TRBJ2-3; D unclear. Germline V gene sequence: CDR1 SGHTA, CDR2 FQGNSA. The CDR3 has 15 residues. The CDR3 DNA reads as TGTGCCAGCAGCTTAGACCACTCTATCACAGATACACAGTATTTT. Encoded protein: CASSLDHSITDTQYF.

This rearrangement joins TRBV29-1 to TRBJ2-1, with 9 bases that match TRBD2. Germline V CDR1 and CDR2: SQVTM, ANQGSEA. This CDR3 spans 13 amino acids. V was pared by 3 bases and J by 5 bases, with 2 bases of the junction left unmatched. As DNA, the CDR3 is TGCAGCGTTGATGTAGCGGGAGACAATGAGCAGTTCTTC. This sequence encodes CSVDVAGDNEQFF.

This clone has only a few counts. The chain couples TRBV9 to TRBJ2-1; D is possibly TRBD2 (6 bases). Germline V gives CDR1 SGDLS, CDR2 YYNGEE. Trimming cost V 0 bases and J 4 bases, with 14 bases left between them. The CDR3 runs 16 residues. The CDR3 coding sequence is TGTGCCAGCAGCGTAGGTTCGAGCGGGCTGTACAATGAGCAGTTCTTC. This encodes CASSVGSSGLYNEQFF.

This rearrangement joins TRBV11-2 to TRBJ1-4; D unclear. Germline V lookup: CDR1 SGHAT, CDR2 FQNNGV. The ends were cut back, 6 bases at V and 5 bases at J, with 13 bases in the middle. The CDR3 covers 14 residues. The CDR3 loop is CASRFPGPNEKLFF. The CDR3 nucleotides read TGTGCCAGCAGATTTCCGGGTCCCAATGAAAAACTGTTTTTT. The full variable domain, rest sourced from reference TRBV11-2 and TRBJ1-4, is EAGVAQSPRYKIIEKRQSVAFWCNPISGHATLYWYQQILGQGPKLLIQFQNNGVVDDSQLPKDRFSAERLKGVDSTLKIQPAKLEDSAVYLCASRFPGPNEKLFFGSGTQLSVL.

The rearrangement joins TRBV5-1 to TRBJ2-5, with 9 bases lining up with TRBD2. CDR3 length: 17 amino acids. Trimming took 1 base from V and 7 from J; bases not matched to a gene: 14. Germline loops: CDR1 SGHRS, CDR2 YFSETQ. The CDR3 is CASSLLLGLALPGTQYF. In nucleotides, the CDR3 is TGCGCCAGCAGCTTGCTCTTGGGACTAGCTCTTCCCGGGACCCAGTACTTC. The variable domain in full, completed from reference TRBV5-1 and TRBJ2-5, reads KAGVTQTPRYLIKTRGQQVTLSCSPISGHRSVSWYQQTPGQGLQFLFEYFSETQRNKGNFPGRFSGRQFSNSRSEMNVSTLELGDSALYLCASSLLLGLALPGTQYFGPGTRLLVL.

This clone has a handful of counts. The chain links TRBV7-6 to TRBJ1-2, with no clear D. V lost 1 base and J 4 bases, leaving 10 bases between the germline ends. This CDR3 is 14 amino acids long. The V gene's germline CDR1 is SGHVS and CDR2 FNYEAQ. The CDR3 is CASSLGAARYGYTF. In DNA, the CDR3 is TGTGCCAGCAGCTTAGGGGCAGCCCGCTATGGCTACACCTTC.

The CDR3 DNA reads as TGTGCCAGCAGCCTCTCTAGCGGGGACACCGGGGAGCTGTTTTTT. Translating it yields CASSLSSGDTGELFF. This chain uses TRBV7-3 with TRBJ2-2; 9 positions match TRBD2. The germline V gene has CDR1 SGHTA and CDR2 FQGTGA. Trimming took 5 bases from V and 3 from J; bases not matched to a gene: 4. This CDR3 region has 15 residues.